The sequence of this T cell receptor beta chain was determined in a study of beta chain features in type 1 diabetes. In the study overall: Across the samples, around 110,000,000 sorted cells were examined in total.

Every isolated RNA sample was fully reverse transcribed, so sequencing captured expressed TCRB transcripts. TCRdb keeps only in-frame clones here, not all; method: immunoSEQ multiplex PCR. The table lists hundreds of thousands of clones, roughly 16% of them singletons. This clone was observed a few times. Germline CDR1 is SNHLY and CDR2 is FYNNEI. This CDR3 is 10 amino acids long. Deletions cut 8 bases from V and 10 bases from J, with 12 bases between. Sequencing used naive CD4+ T cells from blood. The receptor was isolated from a woman between 18 and 29 years old in good health. This chain uses TRBV2 with TRBJ2-7; a weak D match, TRBD1 (5 bases). CDR3 nucleotide sequence: TGTGCCAGCGGACGACAGCCACAGTACTTC. Translation gives CASGRQPQYF.